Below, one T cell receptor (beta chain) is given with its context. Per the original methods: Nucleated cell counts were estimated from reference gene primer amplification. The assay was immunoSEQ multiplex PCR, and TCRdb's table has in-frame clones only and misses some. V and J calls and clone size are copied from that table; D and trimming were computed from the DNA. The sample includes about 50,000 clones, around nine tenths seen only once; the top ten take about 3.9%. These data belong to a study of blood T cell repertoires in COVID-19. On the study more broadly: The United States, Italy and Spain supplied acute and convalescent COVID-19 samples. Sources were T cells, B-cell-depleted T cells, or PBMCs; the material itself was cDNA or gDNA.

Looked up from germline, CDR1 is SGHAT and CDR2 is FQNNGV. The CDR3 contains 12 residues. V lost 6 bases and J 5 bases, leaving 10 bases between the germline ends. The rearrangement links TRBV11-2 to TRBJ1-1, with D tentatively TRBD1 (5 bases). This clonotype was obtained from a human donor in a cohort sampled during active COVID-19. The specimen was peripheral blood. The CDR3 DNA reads TGTGCCAGCAGAATAGGGGTAACTGAAGCTTTCTTT. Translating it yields CASRIGVTEAFF.